What follows is one TCR beta chain and its context. What it recognizes is unknown. The sample is drawn from a study of long-term antiretroviral therapy in people with HIV. Germline-derived CDR1 and CDR2 are ENHRY and SYGVKD. Trimming took 2 bases from V and 6 from J, leaving 5 bases between them. CDR3 length: 12 amino acids. A v3.0 immunoSEQ assay was performed at survey level. Profiled with immunoSEQ multiplex PCR; TCRdb holds only in-frame clones, not every one. Of approximately 17,000 clones listed, approximately 81% are singletons. Whole-study results and caveats: Repertoire composition at all time points was dominated by clones that had expanded before ART.

The sample here was unsorted PBMCs, taken roughly 1.2 years before starting antiretroviral therapy. This clonotype was obtained from a young man with HIV. The V and J genes are TRBV10-3 and TRBJ2-1; D call uncertain. Here the CDR3 reads CAISEGRNEQFF. CDR3 nucleotides: TGTGCCATCAGTGAGGGCCGCAATGAGCAGTTCTTC.